This T cell receptor beta chain was found in a study of neurological immune-mediated disorders. Many counts were recorded for this clonotype. The CDR3 runs 14 residues. Germline CDR1 is SGDLS and CDR2 is YYNGEE. V gave up 3 bases and J gave up 3 bases, with 10 bases separating them. The cDNA was produced through 5'RACE with 10-nucleotide random UMIs. TCRdb re-called the 5' RACE reads through MiXCR, storing one row per CDR3 protein. This sample yields 48,000 or so distinct CDR3 sequences, of which 10% are seen a single time; 21% belongs to the top ten. The sample comprised PBMCs. V is TRBV9 and J is TRBJ2-1; D may be TRBD2 (6 bases). This receptor was identified in a woman between 40 and 55 years old with HTLV-1-associated myelopathy (HAM/TSP). As DNA, the CDR3 is TGTGCCAGCAGCGGGGGGGACGACTACAATGAGCAGTTCTTC. This codes for CASSGGDDYNEQFF.